This is a list of T cell receptor beta chains from one sample in a study of T cell clones after liver transplantation. Some clones are missing from TCRdb's copy, which holds only in-frame ones; the method was immunoSEQ multiplex PCR. The profile covers about 76,000 clones, with approximately 87% appearing a single time and 2.8% taken by the ten largest. Sequences were derived from CD4+ T cells from blood, sampled at the 22-month timepoint. These receptors originate from a human patient who received a liver transplant. The graft donor may account for some of the T cells. CDR3s include the opening cysteine and the closing phenylalanine or tryptophan. D genes are given only for firm matches. Clone size is given for some rows only: seen once, a few or many times, or a class if the clone is expanded.

length: 15; J: TRBJ2-7; D: .; V: TRBV5-4; size: .; CDR3: CASSRSRDASYEQYF; DNA: TGTGCCAGCAGCCGAAGTCGAGACGCTTCCTACGAGCAGTACTTC
length: 12; J: TRBJ2-5; D: .; V: TRBV7-9; size: .; CDR3: CASSPIGETQYF; DNA: TGTGCCAGCAGCCCCATAGGGGAGACCCAGTACTTC
length: 16; J: TRBJ2-2; D: .; V: TRBV5-4; size: .; CDR3: CASSLALGLNTGELFF; DNA: TGTGCCAGCAGCTTGGCCCTGGGTCTTAACACCGGGGAGCTGTTTTTT
length: 14; J: TRBJ1-4; D: .; V: TRBV5-1; size: few; CDR3: CASSLTGTWEKLFF; DNA: TGCGCCAGCAGCCTGACTGGGACCTGGGAAAAACTGTTTTTT
length: 11; J: TRBJ1-3; D: .; V: TRBV6-5; size: .; CDR3: CASAVGNTIYF; DNA: TGTGCCAGCGCGGTTGGAAACACCATATATTTT
length: 13; J: TRBJ2-3; D: .; V: TRBV12-5; size: .; CDR3: CASGFSVSDTQYF; DNA: TGTGCTAGTGGTTTTTCAGTCTCAGATACGCAGTATTTT
length: 12; J: TRBJ2-7; D: TRBD1; V: TRBV2; size: .; CDR3: CASTGQGYEQYF; DNA: TGTGCCAGCACGGGACAGGGCTACGAGCAGTACTTC
length: 14; J: TRBJ1-1; D: .; V: TRBV11-2; size: .; CDR3: CASSLSQLGTEAFF; DNA: TGTGCCAGCAGCTTGAGCCAGTTGGGCACTGAAGCTTTCTTT
length: 15; J: TRBJ1-3; D: .; V: TRBV7-9; size: few; CDR3: CASSLPRRLGNTIYF; DNA: TGTGCCAGCAGCTTACCGCGAAGGCTCGGAAACACCATATATTTT
length: 13; J: TRBJ2-5; D: .; V: TRBV7-2; size: .; CDR3: CASSPAVGETQYF; DNA: TGTGCCAGCAGCCCTGCGGTGGGGGAGACCCAGTACTTC
length: 15; J: TRBJ1-1; D: TRBD1; V: TRBV19; size: .; CDR3: CASRITGTGFFEAFF; DNA: TGTGCCAGTAGGATCACCGGGACAGGTTTTTTTGAAGCTTTCTTT
length: 16; J: TRBJ2-7; D: TRBD1; V: TRBV5-4; size: .; CDR3: CASSSGRDRSSYEQYF; DNA: TGTGCCAGCAGCTCGGGGCGGGACAGGAGCTCCTACGAGCAGTACTTC
length: 14; J: TRBJ2-7; D: TRBD1; V: TRBV29-1; size: .; CDR3: CSAIGQGARYEQYF; DNA: TGCAGCGCCATAGGACAGGGGGCTCGGTACGAGCAGTACTTC
length: 14; J: TRBJ1-2; D: .; V: TRBV11-2; size: .; CDR3: CASSYRGAYYGYTF; DNA: TGTGCCAGCAGCTACCGGGGGGCCTACTATGGCTACACCTTC
length: 17; J: TRBJ2-5; D: TRBD1; V: TRBV5-1; size: .; CDR3: CASSLGGQVGYEETQYF; DNA: TGCGCCAGCAGCCTGGGGGGACAGGTCGGGTACGAAGAGACCCAGTACTTC
length: 14; J: TRBJ1-5; D: .; V: TRBV28; size: .; CDR3: CASSPSLGNQPQHF; DNA: TGTGCCAGCAGTCCTTCCCTCGGCAATCAGCCCCAGCATTTT
length: 15; J: TRBJ1-2; D: .; V: TRBV10-3; size: .; CDR3: CAISESGRETSGYTF; DNA: TGTGCCATCAGTGAGTCGGGCAGGGAAACGAGTGGCTACACCTTC
length: 14; J: TRBJ1-2; D: .; V: TRBV4-3; size: .; CDR3: CASSPLLAGYGYTF; DNA: TGCGCCAGCAGCCCGCTCCTTGCGGGGTATGGCTACACCTTC
length: 14; J: TRBJ1-5; D: .; V: TRBV9; size: .; CDR3: CASSVSVGGEPQHF; DNA: TGTGCCAGCAGCGTATCCGTAGGTGGGGAGCCCCAGCATTTT
length: 18; J: TRBJ2-3; D: .; V: TRBV13; size: .; CDR3: CASSLGRTPKRLADTQYF; DNA: TGTGCCAGCAGCTTAGGCAGGACTCCCAAAAGACTCGCAGATACGCAGTATTTT
length: 16; J: TRBJ2-3; D: .; V: TRBV7-2; size: .; CDR3: CASSPEGHGGTSTQYF; DNA: TGTGCCAGCAGCCCCGAGGGCCACGGCGGGACCAGCACGCAGTATTTT
length: 18; J: TRBJ2-3; D: TRBD1; V: TRBV11-2; size: .; CDR3: CASSLLPGMTGGPDTQYF; DNA: TGTGCCAGCAGCTTACTCCCCGGGATGACAGGGGGCCCAGATACGCAGTATTTT
length: 13; J: TRBJ2-2; D: .; V: TRBV6-1; size: .; CDR3: CASMGGTVGELFF; DNA: TGTGCCAGCATGGGGGGAACGGTCGGGGAGCTGTTTTTT
length: 18; J: TRBJ2-5; D: .; V: TRBV5-5; size: .; CDR3: CASSSLPLGRGTQETQYF; DNA: TGTGCCAGCAGCTCCCTACCCTTGGGCAGGGGGACTCAAGAGACCCAGTACTTC
length: 16; J: TRBJ1-4; D: .; V: TRBV5-4; size: .; CDR3: CASSSSGEAANEKLFF; DNA: TGTGCCAGCAGCTCCTCCGGGGAGGCTGCTAATGAAAAACTGTTTTTT
length: 16; J: TRBJ2-7; D: .; V: TRBV6-1; size: .; CDR3: CASSEFRTLSVYEQYF; DNA: TGTGCCAGCAGTGAATTTAGGACCCTCTCCGTCTACGAGCAGTACTTC
length: 14; J: TRBJ2-3; D: .; V: TRBV9; size: few; CDR3: CASSVYQNTDTQYF; DNA: TGTGCCAGCAGCGTATACCAGAACACAGATACGCAGTATTTT
length: 18; J: TRBJ2-5; D: TRBD2; V: TRBV7-2; size: .; CDR3: CASSPRRLAGAWQETQYF; DNA: TGTGCCAGCAGCCCCCGGCGACTAGCGGGGGCGTGGCAAGAGACCCAGTACTTC
length: 15; J: TRBJ2-1; D: TRBD2; V: TRBV4-1; size: .; CDR3: CASSLSSGGERGQFF; DNA: TGCGCCAGCAGCCTCTCTAGCGGGGGGGAGCGTGGGCAGTTCTTC
length: 16; J: TRBJ1-4; D: .; V: TRBV4-3; size: .; CDR3: CASSQGLGRGTEKLFF; DNA: TGCGCCAGCAGCCAAGGGTTGGGGAGGGGAACTGAAAAACTGTTTTTT
length: 18; J: TRBJ2-6; D: TRBD2; V: TRBV9; size: .; CDR3: CASSVVPSGNSGANVLTF; DNA: TGTGCCAGCAGCGTAGTGCCTAGCGGGAACTCTGGGGCCAACGTCCTGACTTTC
length: 13; J: TRBJ2-7; D: .; V: TRBV4-2; size: .; CDR3: CASSQDQGLEQYF; DNA: TGTGCCAGCAGCCAAGACCAGGGGCTCGAGCAGTACTTC
length: 14; J: TRBJ2-3; D: TRBD2; V: TRBV19; size: once; CDR3: CASSGLSGRGTQYF; DNA: TGTGCCAGTAGTGGACTTAGCGGGAGAGGTACGCAGTATTTT